This entry features one T cell receptor (beta chain) sequence. Trimming stripped 0 bases from V and 7 bases from J, with 9 bases between. The CDR3 runs to 12 residues. CDR1 is GTSNPN, CDR2 SVGIG, per germline (reference sequence). These data belong to a study of blood T cell repertoires in COVID-19. The study assigned cohorts using participant-reported clinical history. This table comes from immunoSEQ multiplex PCR, and its TCRdb copy is limited to in-frame clones, with some not included. The table includes under 450,000 clones, 91% detected once. This receptor was taken from a middle-aged woman who had been exposed to COVID-19. The V gene is TRBV30, the J gene TRBJ1-1; possibly TRBD1 for D (6 bases). The specimen sequenced was PBMCs or T cells enriched from blood (not recorded which). The CDR3 coding sequence is TGTGCCTGGAGTGTAAACAGGGTTGAAGCTTTCTTT. Translating gives CAWSVNRVEAFF.